This is a list of T cell receptor beta chains from one sample in a study of shared clonotypes between healthy human individuals. Assay: immunoSEQ multiplex PCR; the TCRdb copy retains only in-frame clones and omits some. The top ten hold roughly 0.39% of the sample, which has fewer than 2.5 million clones, 93% seen once. What was sequenced was naive CD4+ T cells from PBMCs. The origin of the receptors is a man younger than 35 in good health. Some clones in this sample may be carry-over from other donors' samples. The CDR3 runs from the conserved cysteine through the conserved F or W. The order of the fields is clone size, D gene, V gene, J gene, CDR3 DNA, CDR3 protein. The D gene is left open where the match is weak. Size is omitted from some rows. Given values are once, few, many or a class for expanded clones.

.	.	TRBV10-3	TRBJ1-6	TGTGCCATCAGTGAGTCGGGTAGGCGGGGTTATAATTCACCCCTCCACTTT	CAISESGRRGYNSPLHF
.	TRBD2	TRBV27	TRBJ2-7	TGTGCCAGCAGTTCGATAGCGGGAGGGGGGGAGCAGTACTTC	CASSSIAGGGEQYF
.	TRBD1	TRBV25-1	TRBJ2-7	TGTGCCAGCAGTGGGGACAGCTACGAGCAGTACTTC	CASSGDSYEQYF
.	TRBD2	TRBV27	TRBJ2-3	TGTGCCAGCAGGGTAGCGGGAGGGTTAGGTACGCAGTATTTT	CASRVAGGLGTQYF
.	TRBD2	TRBV30	TRBJ2-1	TGTGCCTGGAGCGGGAGAATAGCGGGAGATCCCTACAATGAGCAGTTCTTC	CAWSGRIAGDPYNEQFF
.	TRBD2	TRBV7-9	TRBJ2-5	TGTGCCAGCACCCTAGGGGCCGGGACTACTTTCGAGACCCAGTACTTC	CASTLGAGTTFETQYF
.	.	TRBV18	TRBJ1-1	TGTGCCAGCTCCCTGGGAGCAAACACTGAAGCTTTCTTT	CASSLGANTEAFF
.	.	TRBV6-6	TRBJ1-5	TGTGCCAGCAGCCCCGGGGCACCCTCGGCACAGCATTTT	CASSPGAPSAQHF
.	.	TRBV19	TRBJ2-6	TGTGCCAGTTCGACCATCAACTCTGGGGCCAACGTCCTGACTTTC	CASSTINSGANVLTF
.	TRBD2	TRBV28	TRBJ2-7	TGTGCCAGCAGTCCCCCCGCGGGGGGTGGCTACGAGCAGTACTTC	CASSPPAGGGYEQYF
once	.	TRBV6-9	TRBJ1-3	TGTGCCAGCAGTTACACCCCCGGAGACAGTTCTGGAAACACCATATATTTT	CASSYTPGDSSGNTIYF
.	.	TRBV10-3	TRBJ1-2	TGTGCCATCAGTGACCCTCTGAGGGGCTACACCTTC	CAISDPLRGYTF
.	TRBD1	TRBV5-1	TRBJ2-5	TGCGCCAGCAGCCTCGAGACAGGGTGGGAGACCCAGTACTTC	CASSLETGWETQYF
.	TRBD2	TRBV7-8	TRBJ2-2	TGTGCCAGCAGCCAGCCTAGCGGAGGGGCCGGGGAGCTGTTTTTT	CASSQPSGGAGELFF
.	TRBD1	TRBV5-1	TRBJ2-2	TGCGCCAGCAGCTTGCCGACAGGGGGCGCGAGGACCGGGGAGCTGTTTTTT	CASSLPTGGARTGELFF
.	TRBD1	TRBV18	TRBJ1-2	TGTGCCAGCTCCCTTGGACAGGGAAAAGACTATGGCTACACCTTC	CASSLGQGKDYGYTF
few	.	TRBV4-2	TRBJ2-7	TGTGCCAGCAGCCAAGATAGAGCTAGCCCCCACTACGAGCAGTACTTC	CASSQDRASPHYEQYF
.	TRBD2	TRBV6-5	TRBJ2-3	TGTGCCAGCGTACCTAGCGGAGAGGATACGCAGTATTTT	CASVPSGEDTQYF
once	.	TRBV9	TRBJ1-2	TGTGCCAGCAGCGCCACAGGGAATTCCTATGGCTACACCTTC	CASSATGNSYGYTF
once	.	TRBV6-1	TRBJ1-2	TGTGCCAGCAGTGAAGCGGGACGGATCTATGGCTACACCTTC	CASSEAGRIYGYTF
.	.	TRBV4-3	TRBJ1-2	TGCGCCAGCAGCCAAGATACAGGGCCGTATGGCTACACCTTC	CASSQDTGPYGYTF
once	TRBD1	TRBV7-3	TRBJ1-1	TGTGCCAGCAGTTCAGGGGGAAGTGAAGCTTTCTTT	CASSSGGSEAFF
.	TRBD1	TRBV4-1	TRBJ1-2	TGCGCCAGCAGCCGGACCGGGACAGGGGGCAACTATGGCTACACCTTC	CASSRTGTGGNYGYTF
.	TRBD1	TRBV6-5	TRBJ1-2	TGTGCCAGCAGTTACGTGGGGACAGGGAACTACGGCTACACCTTC	CASSYVGTGNYGYTF
few	.	TRBV28	TRBJ2-7	TGTGCCAGCAGTCCCCCGGCCAGGGCTTACTACGAGCAGTACTTC	CASSPPARAYYEQYF
.	TRBD1	TRBV6-5	TRBJ1-4	TGTGCCAGCAGGGAGACAGGGGGGGATGAAAAACTGTTTTTT	CASRETGGDEKLFF
.	TRBD1	TRBV30	TRBJ1-2	TGTGCCTGGAGTCCCTACGGGACAGGGAGGGTAGGTGGCTACACCTTC	CAWSPYGTGRVGGYTF
.	TRBD2	TRBV7-3	TRBJ2-1	TGTGCCAGCAGCCCGGGACTAGCGGGAGAGAGCTCCTACAATGAGCAGTTCTTC	CASSPGLAGESSYNEQFF
.	.	TRBV7-9	TRBJ1-4	TGTGCCAGCAGCTCGTGGGGGGCTGGGGAAAAACTGTTTTTT	CASSSWGAGEKLFF
.	TRBD2	TRBV6-5	TRBJ2-1	TGTGCCAGCAGGACTAGCAGGAGCTCCTACAATGAGCAGTTCTTC	CASRTSRSSYNEQFF
.	TRBD2	TRBV5-1	TRBJ2-3	TGCGCCAGCAGCTTGGGGGGACTAGCGCGAAACACAGATACGCAGTATTTT	CASSLGGLARNTDTQYF
.	.	TRBV19	TRBJ2-7	TGTGCCAGTAGTATTGGGTTCTCCTACGAGCAGTACTTC	CASSIGFSYEQYF